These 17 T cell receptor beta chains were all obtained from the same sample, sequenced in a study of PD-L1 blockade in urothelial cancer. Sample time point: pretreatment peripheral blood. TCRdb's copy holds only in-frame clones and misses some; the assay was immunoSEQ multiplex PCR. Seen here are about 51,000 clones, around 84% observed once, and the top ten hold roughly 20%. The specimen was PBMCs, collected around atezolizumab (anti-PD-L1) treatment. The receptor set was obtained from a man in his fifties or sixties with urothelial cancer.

The CDR3, as DNA: TGTGCCAGCAGTGACGGACTGGGCTACGAGCAGTACTTC. This translates into CASSDGLGYEQYF. The V gene is TRBV2, the J gene TRBJ2-7; maybe TRBD2 (5 bases). V shed 3 bases and J shed 3 bases, with 9 bases lying between them. Germline V lookup: CDR1 SNHLY, CDR2 FYNNEI. The CDR3 extends over 13 amino acids.

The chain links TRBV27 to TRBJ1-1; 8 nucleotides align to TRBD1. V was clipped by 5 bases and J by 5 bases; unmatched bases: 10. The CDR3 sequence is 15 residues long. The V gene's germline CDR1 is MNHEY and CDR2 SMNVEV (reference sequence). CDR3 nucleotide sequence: TGTGCCAGCAGTCCAGGGCAGGGGGCGCGAACTGAAGCTTTCTTT. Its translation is CASSPGQGARTEAFF.

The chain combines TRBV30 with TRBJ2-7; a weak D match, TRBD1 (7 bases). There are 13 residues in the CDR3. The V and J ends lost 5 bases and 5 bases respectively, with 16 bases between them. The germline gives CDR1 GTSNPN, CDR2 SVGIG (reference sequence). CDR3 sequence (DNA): TGTGCCTGGGCGGGACAGCCTTTTGACGAGCAGTACTTC. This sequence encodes CAWAGQPFDEQYF.

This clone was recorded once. The CDR3 loop is CASSFQRRNTEAFF. The CDR3 DNA sequence: TGTGCCAGCAGTTTCCAGAGGAGGAACACTGAAGCTTTCTTT. V gene TRBV6-5 combines with J gene TRBJ1-1; D is uncertain. V was shortened by 4 bases and J by 1 base, with 10 bases between the two germline ends. This CDR3 region has 14 residues. Per the germline V gene, CDR1 is MNHEY and CDR2 is SVGAGI.

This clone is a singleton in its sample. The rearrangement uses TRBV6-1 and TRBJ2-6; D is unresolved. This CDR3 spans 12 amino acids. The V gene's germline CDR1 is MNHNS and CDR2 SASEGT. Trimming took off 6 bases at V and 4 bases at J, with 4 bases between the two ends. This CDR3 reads CASSPGANVLTF. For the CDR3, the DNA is TGTGCCAGCAGCCCGGGGGCCAACGTCCTGACTTTC.

This chain's CDR3 is CASSPMRGPDEKLFF. The DNA of the CDR3 is TGTGCCAGCTCACCAATGCGGGGGCCAGATGAAAAACTGTTTTTT. The J gene is TRBJ1-4, the V gene TRBV18, with a weak D call TRBD1 (6 bases). This CDR3 has 15 residues. V was pared by 2 bases and J by 6 bases, with 13 bases between. Germline CDR1 and CDR2: KGHSH and LQKENI.

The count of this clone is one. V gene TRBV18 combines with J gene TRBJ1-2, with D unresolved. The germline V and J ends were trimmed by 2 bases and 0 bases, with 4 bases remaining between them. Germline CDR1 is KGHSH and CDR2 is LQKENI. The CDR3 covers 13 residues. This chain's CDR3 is CASSPSTNYGYTF. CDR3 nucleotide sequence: TGTGCCAGCTCACCATCCACTAACTATGGCTACACCTTC. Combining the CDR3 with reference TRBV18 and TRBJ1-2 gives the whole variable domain NAGVMQNPRHLVRRRGQEARLRCSPMKGHSHVYWYRQLPEEGLKFMVYLQKENIIDESGMPKERFSAEFPKEGPSILRIQQVVRGDSAAYFCASSPSTNYGYTFGSGTRLTVV.

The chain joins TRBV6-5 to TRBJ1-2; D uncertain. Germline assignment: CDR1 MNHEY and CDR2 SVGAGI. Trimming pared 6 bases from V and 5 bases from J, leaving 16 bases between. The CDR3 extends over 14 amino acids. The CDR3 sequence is CASRVTRNLYGYTF. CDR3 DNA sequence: TGTGCCAGCAGGGTTACTAGGAATCTTTATGGCTACACCTTC.

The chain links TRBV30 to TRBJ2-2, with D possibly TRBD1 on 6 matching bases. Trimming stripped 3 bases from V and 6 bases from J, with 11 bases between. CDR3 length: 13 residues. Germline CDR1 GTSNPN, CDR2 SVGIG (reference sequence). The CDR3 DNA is TGTGCCTGGAGCTCGACAGGTCCCGGGGAGCTGTTTTTT. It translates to CAWSSTGPGELFF.

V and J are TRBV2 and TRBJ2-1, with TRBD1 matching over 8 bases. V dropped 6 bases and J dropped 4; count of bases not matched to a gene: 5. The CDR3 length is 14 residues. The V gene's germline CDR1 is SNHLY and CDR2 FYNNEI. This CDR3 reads CASRAGTGYNEQFF. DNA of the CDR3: TGTGCCAGCAGAGCCGGGACAGGTTACAATGAGCAGTTCTTC.

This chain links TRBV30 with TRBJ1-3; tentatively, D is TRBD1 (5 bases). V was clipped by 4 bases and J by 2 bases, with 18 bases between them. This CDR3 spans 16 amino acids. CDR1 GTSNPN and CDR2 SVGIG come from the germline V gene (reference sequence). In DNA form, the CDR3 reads TGTGCCTGGACCGCCCTCGGGGCTAGCGCTGGAAACACCATATATTTT. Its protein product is CAWTALGASAGNTIYF.

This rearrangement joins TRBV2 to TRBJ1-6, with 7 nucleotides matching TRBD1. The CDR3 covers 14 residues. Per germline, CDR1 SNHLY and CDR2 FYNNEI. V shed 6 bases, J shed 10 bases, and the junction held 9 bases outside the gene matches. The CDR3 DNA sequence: TGTGCCAGCAGCTTGACAGGGCCTCGGTCACCCCTCCACTTT. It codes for CASSLTGPRSPLHF.

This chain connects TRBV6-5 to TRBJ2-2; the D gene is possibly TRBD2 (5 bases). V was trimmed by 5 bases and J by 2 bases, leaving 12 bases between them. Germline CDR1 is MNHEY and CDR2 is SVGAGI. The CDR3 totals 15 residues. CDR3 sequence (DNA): TGTGCCAGCAGTAATGCGGACTCCAACACCGGGGAGCTGTTTTTT. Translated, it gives CASSNADSNTGELFF.

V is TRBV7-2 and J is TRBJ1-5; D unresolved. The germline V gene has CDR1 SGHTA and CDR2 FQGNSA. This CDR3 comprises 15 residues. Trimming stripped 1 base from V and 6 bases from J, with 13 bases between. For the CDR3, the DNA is TGTGCCAGCAGCTTAGAAATCAGGCCAAGTCAGCCCCAGCATTTT. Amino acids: CASSLEIRPSQPQHF.

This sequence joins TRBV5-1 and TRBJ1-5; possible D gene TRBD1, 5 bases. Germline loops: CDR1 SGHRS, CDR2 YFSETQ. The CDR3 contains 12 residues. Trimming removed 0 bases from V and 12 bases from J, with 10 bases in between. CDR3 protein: CASSLAGGLQHF. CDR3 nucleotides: TGCGCCAGCAGCTTGGCCGGGGGTCTCCAGCATTTT.

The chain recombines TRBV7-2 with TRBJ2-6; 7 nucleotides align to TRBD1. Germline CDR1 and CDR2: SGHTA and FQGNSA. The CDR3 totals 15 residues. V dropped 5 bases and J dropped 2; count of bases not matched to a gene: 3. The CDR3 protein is CASSPGTAGANVLTF. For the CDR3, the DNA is TGTGCCAGCAGCCCCGGGACAGCTGGGGCCAACGTCCTGACTTTC.

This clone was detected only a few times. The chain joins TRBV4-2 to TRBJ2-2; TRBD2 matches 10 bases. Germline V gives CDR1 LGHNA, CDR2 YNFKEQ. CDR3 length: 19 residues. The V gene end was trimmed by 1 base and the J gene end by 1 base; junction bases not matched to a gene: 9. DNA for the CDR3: TGTGCCAGCAGCCAAGGGCAGGCTAGCGGGGGACTGAACACCGGGGAGCTGTTTTTT. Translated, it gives CASSQGQASGGLNTGELFF.